This T cell receptor beta chain was identified during a study of STAT5B mutations in CD4+ large granular lymphocyte leukemia. Study-wide points: Patient CD4-sorted repertoires stayed more clonal than healthy ones after leukemic-clone removal.

TCRdb keeps only in-frame clones here, not all; method: immunoSEQ multiplex PCR. Of about 24,000 clones listed, about two thirds are singletons. As for this clone: The antigen is unknown.

This CDR3 has 17 amino acids. The germline V gene has CDR1 LGHNT and CDR2 FRNRAP. Trimming left V 0 bases short and J 7 bases short, with 19 bases between. What was sequenced was CD4+ T cells from blood buffy coats. The TCR sequence derives from a human donor in good health. V and J are TRBV12-5 and TRBJ2-1; possible D gene TRBD1, 6 bases. CDR3 region: CASGLVGWGQGRNEQFF. The CDR3 DNA sequence: TGTGCTAGTGGTTTGGTAGGGTGGGGGCAGGGCCGGAATGAGCAGTTCTTC.